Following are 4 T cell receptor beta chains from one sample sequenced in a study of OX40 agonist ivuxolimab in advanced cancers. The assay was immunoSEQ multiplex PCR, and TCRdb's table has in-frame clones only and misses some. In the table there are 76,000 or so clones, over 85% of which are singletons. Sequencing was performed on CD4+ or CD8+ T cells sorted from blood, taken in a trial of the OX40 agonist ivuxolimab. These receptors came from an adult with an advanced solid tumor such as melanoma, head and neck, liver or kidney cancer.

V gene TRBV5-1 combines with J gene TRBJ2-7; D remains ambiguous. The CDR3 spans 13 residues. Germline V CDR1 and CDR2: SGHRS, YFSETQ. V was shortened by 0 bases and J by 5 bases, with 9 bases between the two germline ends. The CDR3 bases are TGCGCCAGCAGCTTGGGTCGGGTGGACGAGCAGTACTTC. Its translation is CASSLGRVDEQYF.

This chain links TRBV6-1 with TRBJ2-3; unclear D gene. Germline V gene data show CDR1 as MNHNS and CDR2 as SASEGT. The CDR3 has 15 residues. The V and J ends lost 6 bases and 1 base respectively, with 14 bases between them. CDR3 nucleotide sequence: TGTGCCAGCAGCCTCTCGGGTGGACGCACAGATACGCAGTATTTT. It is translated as CASSLSGGRTDTQYF.

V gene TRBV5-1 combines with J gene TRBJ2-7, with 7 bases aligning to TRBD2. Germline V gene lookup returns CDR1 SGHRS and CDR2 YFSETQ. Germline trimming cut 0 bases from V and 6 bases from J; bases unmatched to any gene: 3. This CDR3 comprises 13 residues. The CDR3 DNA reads TGCGCCAGCAGCTTGGGACTAGCTCGCGAGCAGTACTTC. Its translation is CASSLGLAREQYF.

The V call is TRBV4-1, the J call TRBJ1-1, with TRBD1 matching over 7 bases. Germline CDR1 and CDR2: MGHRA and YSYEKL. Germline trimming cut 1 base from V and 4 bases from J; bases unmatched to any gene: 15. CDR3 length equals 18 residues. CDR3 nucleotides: TGCGCCAGCAGCCAAGGTGCCGCCAGGGGGAGGAACGGCACTGAAGCTTTCTTT. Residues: CASSQGAARGRNGTEAFF.